Detailed here is one TCR beta chain. This sample stems from a study of shared T cell receptors in the human thymus. With V trimmed by 4 bases and J by 4 bases, 7 bases remained unmatched. CDR1 SGDLS and CDR2 YYNGEE come from the germline V gene. CDR3 length: 14 residues. Libraries were prepared by immunoSEQ multiplex PCR; TCRdb keeps only in-frame clonotypes and omits some of them. The data show 500,000 to 750,000 clones, over 75% seen once. The data were also submitted as part of a second study, on human thymus T cells. That paper states: Resections from corrective heart surgery provided thymus tissue. There appeared to be biased usage of V and J genes in thymic and blood repertoires. Unrelated individuals were reported by related research to share highly overlapping thymic repertoires.

Sequencing was performed on thymocytes. The chain uses TRBV9 and TRBJ1-1; 7 nucleotides match TRBD1. The clonotype was recovered from a boy in the first two years of life with a congenital heart defect. The CDR3 sequence: CASSPRQGSTEAFF. The CDR3 region has the DNA TGTGCCAGCAGCCCCCGACAGGGTAGCACTGAAGCTTTCTTT.